The 10 T cell receptor beta chains reported below all come from one sample, sequenced in a study of T cell repertoires in cytomegalovirus infection. TCRdb passed the reads through MiXCR, listing each CDR3 protein once. The repertoire holds roughly 320,000 distinct CDR3 sequences, with 8% to 10% as singletons. The sequencing input was PBMCs. These receptors all stem from a human donor in good health (CMV status not recorded). Some clones in this sample may be carry-over from other donors' samples.

V and J are TRBV29-1 and TRBJ1-1, with D hard to call. V was clipped by 7 bases and J by 2 bases, with 17 bases between them. Germline CDR1 and CDR2: SQVTM and ANQGSEA. There are 14 residues in the CDR3. In nucleotides, the CDR3 is TGCAGCGCCTTGAATCGGCAGATAAACACTGAAGCTTTCTTT. Translated, it gives CSALNRQINTEAFF.

This clonotype has a count of ten or more. The chain couples TRBV5-5 to TRBJ2-7; D is uncertain. The CDR3 sequence is 13 residues long. V gave up 4 bases and J gave up 5 bases, with 13 bases separating them. Per the germline V gene, CDR1 is SGHKS and CDR2 is YYEKEE (reference sequence). CDR3 DNA sequence: TGTGCCAGCAGCAATAGGTTGGGTCACGAGCAGTACTTC. Its protein product is CASSNRLGHEQYF.

This clonotype was counted at least ten times. This chain connects TRBV7-3 to TRBJ2-1; unclear D gene. Between the trimmed V and J ends, which lost 1 base and 2 bases, there was a span of 12 bases. This CDR3 is built from 16 residues. CDR1 and CDR2 (germline): SGHTA, FQGTGA. CDR3: CASSLRGIVAYNEQFF. The CDR3 nucleotides read TGTGCCAGCAGCTTAAGAGGAATCGTCGCCTACAATGAGCAGTTCTTC.

Many counts were recorded for this clonotype. V usage is TRBV6-2 or TRBV6-3 and J usage is TRBJ2-2, with 8 nucleotides matching TRBD1. V lost 4 bases and J lost 5; bases outside the gene matches: 6. Germline CDR1 MNHEY, CDR2 SVGEGT. This CDR3 has 15 residues. CDR3: CASSLVRGPTGELFF. The CDR3 coding sequence is TGTGCCAGCAGTTTGGTCAGGGGGCCAACCGGGGAGCTGTTTTTT.

This clonotype was seen repeatedly, ten times or more. The rearrangement joins TRBV5-1 to TRBJ2-1; D remains ambiguous. V dropped 6 bases and J dropped 10 bases, with 17 bases sitting between them. Germline loops: CDR1 SGHRS, CDR2 YFSETQ. CDR3 length: 13 residues. As DNA, the CDR3 is TGCGCCAGCACCCTAAATAATGGTTTAGAGCAGTTCTTC. This gives the protein CASTLNNGLEQFF.

Note on this clonotype: Possible read error: a much larger clone is one base away. The V call is TRBV2, the J call TRBJ2-7; D is uncertain. The CDR3 runs to 13 residues. Looked up from germline, CDR1 is SNHLY and CDR2 is FYNNEI. The ends were cut back, 8 bases at V and 3 bases at J, with 14 bases in the middle. The CDR3 is CASPLGQVYEQYV. CDR3 in DNA: TGTGCCAGCCCCCTGGGTCAAGTCTACGAGCAGTACGTC.

This clonotype came up many times. The chain uses TRBV7-6 and TRBJ2-3, with D maybe TRBD2 (5 bases). The V and J ends lost 1 base and 4 bases respectively, with 27 bases between them. There are 20 residues in the CDR3. Germline CDR1 and CDR2: SGHVS and FNYEAQ. This CDR3 reads CASSLDPSRVGSTDADTQYF. Here the CDR3 DNA reads TGTGCCAGCAGCTTAGATCCCTCGCGGGTGGGTTCTACAGACGCAGATACGCAGTATTTT.

This chain connects TRBV28 to TRBJ1-1; no clear D. CDR3 length: 15 residues. The germline V and J ends were trimmed by 6 bases and 0 bases, with 14 bases remaining between them. Germline loops: CDR1 MDHEN, CDR2 SYDVKM. The CDR3 protein is CASRLGALMNTEAFF. The CDR3 DNA reads as TGTGCCAGCAGGCTGGGAGCTCTAATGAACACTGAAGCTTTCTTT.

This clonotype was seen ten or more times. J is TRBJ1-2 and V is TRBV7-6, with 12 bases aligning to TRBD1. CDR1 SGHVS and CDR2 FNYEAQ come from the germline V gene. This CDR3 has 16 amino acids. The V gene end was trimmed by 5 bases and the J gene end by 3 bases; junction bases not matched to a gene: 7. In DNA, the CDR3 is TGTGCCAGCAGCCCAGGGACAGGGGGCTACCACTATGGCTACACCTTC. Amino acid sequence: CASSPGTGGYHYGYTF.

In this sample, this clonotype turned up many times. V usage is TRBV7-9 and J usage is TRBJ2-1; D call uncertain. Germline lookup yields CDR1 SEHNR and CDR2 FQNEAQ (reference sequence). Trimming pared 0 bases from V and 6 bases from J, leaving 9 bases between. This CDR3 comprises 14 residues. The CDR3 sequence: CASSLAESGNEQFF. The DNA for the CDR3 is TGTGCCAGCAGCTTAGCTGAATCGGGCAATGAGCAGTTCTTC.